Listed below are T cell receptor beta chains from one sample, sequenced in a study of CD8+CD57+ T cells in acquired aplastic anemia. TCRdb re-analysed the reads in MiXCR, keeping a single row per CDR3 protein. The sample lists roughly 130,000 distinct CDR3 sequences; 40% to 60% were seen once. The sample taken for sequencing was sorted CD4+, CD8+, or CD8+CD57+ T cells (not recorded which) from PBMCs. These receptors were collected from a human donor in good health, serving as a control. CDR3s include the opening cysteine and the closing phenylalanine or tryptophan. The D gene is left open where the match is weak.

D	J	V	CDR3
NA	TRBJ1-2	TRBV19	CASTSGRNNYGYTF
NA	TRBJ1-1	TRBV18	CASSPTQFMNTEAFF
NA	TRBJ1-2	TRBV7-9	CASSLGVEGYTF
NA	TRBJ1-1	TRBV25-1	CASSEFTGEAFF
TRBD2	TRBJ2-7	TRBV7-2	CASSLGLAGGREQYF
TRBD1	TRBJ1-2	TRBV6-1	CASSLGGGQDLRYTF
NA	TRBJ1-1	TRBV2	CASSGGGSEAFF
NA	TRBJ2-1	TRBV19	CASSSRAASNEQFF
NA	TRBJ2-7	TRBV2	CASSETTVSYEQYF
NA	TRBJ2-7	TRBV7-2	CASSVPGLEQYF
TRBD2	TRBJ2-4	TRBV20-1	CSARDREASGGAKNIQYF
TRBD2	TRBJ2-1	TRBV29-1	CSVVSSGRYNEQFF
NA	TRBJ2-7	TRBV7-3	CASSAVGSGEQYF
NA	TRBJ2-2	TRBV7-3	CASSPRVTNTGELFF
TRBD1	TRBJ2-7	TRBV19	CASSKPRTGSIYEQYF
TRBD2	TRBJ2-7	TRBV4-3	CASSLTSGGISSYEQYF
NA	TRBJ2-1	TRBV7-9	CASSPVPGEQFF
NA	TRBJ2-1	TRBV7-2	CASSLVAEQFF
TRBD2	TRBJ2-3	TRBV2	CASSISGGNWGTQYF
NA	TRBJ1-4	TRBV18	CASSPRGSGQNEKLFF
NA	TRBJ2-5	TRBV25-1	CASSSGGQETQYF
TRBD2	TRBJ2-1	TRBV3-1	CASSPRWLAGVYNEQFF
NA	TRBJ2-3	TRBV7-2	CASSPRYLGNEQYF
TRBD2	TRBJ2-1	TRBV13	CASSLSGTSGPSSYNEQFF
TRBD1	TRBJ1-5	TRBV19	CASSLRGQQPQHF
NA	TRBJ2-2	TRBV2	CASTVRADTGELFF
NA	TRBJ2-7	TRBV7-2	CASSLGTAYEQYF
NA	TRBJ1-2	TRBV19	CASSTETGSSGYTF
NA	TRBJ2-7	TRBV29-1	CSVTDRESYEQYF
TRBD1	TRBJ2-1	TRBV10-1	CASSTGTGYNEQFF
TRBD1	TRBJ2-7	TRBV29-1	CSVGQGLSYEQYF
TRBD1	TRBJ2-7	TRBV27	CASSPRTGLSYEQYF
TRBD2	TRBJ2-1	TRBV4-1	CASSQDKGLAPFF
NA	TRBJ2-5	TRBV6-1	CASLRAGLETQYF
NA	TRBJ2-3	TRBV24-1	CATSDQSRTQYF
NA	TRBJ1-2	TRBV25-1	CASSEGDGYTF
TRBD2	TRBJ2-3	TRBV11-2	CASSLEASGGAASDTQYF
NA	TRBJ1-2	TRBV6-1	CASSEQDGFYGYTF
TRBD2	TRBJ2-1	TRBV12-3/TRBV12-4	CASSLTSGGAYEQFF
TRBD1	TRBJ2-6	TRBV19	CASSMTGTGLSGANVLTF
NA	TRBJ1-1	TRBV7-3	CASSLTVGGDEAFF
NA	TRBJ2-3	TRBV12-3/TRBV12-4	CASSLRDETDTQYF
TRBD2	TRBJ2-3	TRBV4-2	CASSQTKIAGATSDTQYF
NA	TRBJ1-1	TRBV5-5	CASRLDMGLSTFF
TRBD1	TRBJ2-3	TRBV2	CASSRTGEDTQYF
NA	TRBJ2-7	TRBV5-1	CASSLGGGLYEQYF
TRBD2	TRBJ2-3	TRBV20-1	CSAGGSPSDTQYF
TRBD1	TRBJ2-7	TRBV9	CASSVGQGTVFYEQYF
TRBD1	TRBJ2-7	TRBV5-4	CASSGDRGSYEQYF
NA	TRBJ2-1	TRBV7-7	CASSRSPNNEQFF